This section outlines one T cell receptor (beta chain) sequence together with its context. Its specificity is unknown. Positive CCR7 selection of CD45RO-negative cells yielded the naive CD8 cells, and terminally differentiated effector memory CD45RA+ cells were excluded. This record comes from a study of shared clonotypes between healthy human individuals. Study-wide background: Those who served as donors were a couple of women and three men between the ages of 18 and 49. Overall study findings and caveats: The researchers took only blood, and tissue repertoires probably look different.

For sorted subsets, 200 ng DNA per replicate equaled tens of thousands of T cell genomes. The repertoire was sequenced with immunoSEQ multiplex PCR; TCRdb's copy has only in-frame clones and lacks some. Among some 2,100,000 clones listed, under 95% were seen once. This receptor was identified in a man aged 18 to 35 in good health. Some clones in this sample may be carry-over from other donors' samples. Sequencing was done on a sample of naive CD8+ T cells from PBMCs.

CDR3 amino acids: CASRYNLNLYNEQFF. The DNA of the CDR3 is TGTGCCAGCAGATATAACCTGAATCTGTACAATGAGCAGTTCTTC. The rearrangement links TRBV27 to TRBJ2-1; D gene ambiguous. The V and J ends lost 6 bases and 4 bases respectively, with 16 bases between them. The CDR3 runs to 15 residues. Germline CDR1 reads MNHEY; CDR2 reads SMNVEV (reference sequence).